The 28 T cell receptor beta chains in this list originate from one sample, sequenced in a study of monozygotic twins with inflammatory bowel disease. TCRdb reanalyzed the 5' RACE reads and collapses them to one entry per CDR3 protein, without DNA. This sample's table reports over 110,000 distinct CDR3 sequences. The sequenced sample was blood. These receptors all come from a human donor with ulcerative colitis or Crohn's disease, or a healthy co-twin of an affected twin (not recorded which).

This sequence joins TRBV12-3 or TRBV12-4 and TRBJ2-2; with no DNA, the TCRdb D assignment of TRBD1 cannot be verified. The CDR3 covers 16 residues. CDR3 amino acids: CASSLVTGGDTGELFF.

This chain joins TRBV7-9 and TRBJ1-1; TCRdb lists TRBD1, though no DNA is available to test this call. Germline loops: CDR1 SEHNR, CDR2 FQNEAQ (reference sequence). This CDR3 has 14 residues. The CDR3 sequence is CASSLTGAGPEAFF.

The rearrangement joins TRBV6-6 to TRBJ1-5. Germline V lookup: CDR1 MNHNY, CDR2 SVGAGI (reference sequence). The CDR3 runs to 13 residues. The CDR3 loop is CASNGGGNQPQHF.

The chain has TRBV20-1 and TRBJ2-7; TCRdb returns TRBD1, unconfirmable since there is no DNA. This CDR3 has 16 amino acids. From germline, CDR1 is DFQATT and CDR2 SNEGSKA (reference sequence). The CDR3: CSARDLSGSPNYEQYF.

The genes are TRBV20-1 and TRBJ1-2; the D gene TCRdb calls, TRBD1, cannot be checked with no DNA. The CDR3 is 14 residues long. Germline CDR1 is DFQATT and CDR2 is SNEGSKA (reference sequence). CDR3 loop: CSAPPTGGPYGYTF.

The genes are TRBV5-1 and TRBJ2-7; TCRdb's D call of TRBD2 is untestable without DNA. The germline V gene has CDR1 SGHRS and CDR2 YFSETQ. The CDR3 loop spans 14 amino acids. The CDR3 is CASSSPSGSYEQYF.

V usage is TRBV7-2 and J usage is TRBJ2-7; without DNA, the TCRdb call of TRBD1 cannot be checked. Per germline, CDR1 SGHTA and CDR2 FQGNSA. CDR3 length: 14 residues. The CDR3 region is CASSIRDSTYEQYF.

This chain uses TRBV4-1 with TRBJ2-4; the TCRdb call, TRBD2, lacks DNA for checking. Per germline, CDR1 MGHRA and CDR2 YSYEKL. The CDR3 is 16 amino acids. CDR3 residues: CASSQDREWAKNIQYF.

This chain connects TRBV3-1 to TRBJ2-2. This CDR3 comprises 11 residues. CDR1 is LGHDT, CDR2 YNNKEL, per germline (reference sequence). The CDR3 is CASQLRGELFF.

CDR3 protein: CASSQDRLGQYSSYEQYF. This rearrangement joins TRBV4-3 to TRBJ2-7; TCRdb designates TRBD2, a call that cannot be tested without DNA. Germline V gene sequence: CDR1 LGHNA, CDR2 YSLEER. CDR3 length: 18 amino acids.

This rearrangement joins TRBV20-1 to TRBJ2-1; TCRdb picks TRBD1, but there is no DNA to check that call. Per germline, CDR1 DFQATT and CDR2 SNEGSKA (reference sequence). This CDR3 has 15 amino acids. The CDR3 sequence: CSARVAGGRNNEQFF.

Judged by frequency, this clonotype is medium-sized (0.01 to 0.1%). The CDR3 loop is CASSNGPYEQYF. V gene TRBV5-1 combines with J gene TRBJ2-7. CDR1 and CDR2 (germline): SGHRS, YFSETQ. The CDR3 covers 12 residues.

The CDR3 sequence: CASRKQHGQGAGDTQYF. This chain links TRBV6-1 with TRBJ2-3; as DNA is missing, the TRBD1 call by TCRdb cannot be tested. There are 17 residues in the CDR3. The V gene's germline CDR1 is MNHNS and CDR2 SASEGT.

V gene TRBV7-9 combines with J gene TRBJ1-3. Germline V gene data show CDR1 as SEHNR and CDR2 as FQNEAQ (reference sequence). The CDR3 spans 16 residues. CDR3 in amino acids: CASSLEPDSSGNTIYF.

The CDR3 sequence is CASSLGLMNTEAFF. This sequence joins TRBV27 and TRBJ1-1. The CDR3 runs 14 residues. CDR1 is MNHEY, CDR2 SMNVEV, per germline (reference sequence).

V is TRBV20-1 and J is TRBJ1-3; the D call from TCRdb, TRBD1, cannot be confirmed without DNA. CDR3 length equals 14 residues. Looked up from germline, CDR1 is DFQATT and CDR2 is SNEGSKA (reference sequence). The CDR3 sequence is CSARTFPTGNTIYF.

The J gene is TRBJ1-2, the V gene TRBV28. The germline gives CDR1 MDHEN, CDR2 SYDVKM. This CDR3 has 12 residues. The CDR3 spells CASSSAWRGYTF.

The V and J genes are TRBV5-1 and TRBJ2-3; checking the TCRdb D call of TRBD1 is not possible without DNA. The germline gives CDR1 SGHRS, CDR2 YFSETQ. The CDR3 is 15 residues long. The CDR3: CASSHGTGVPDTQYF.

This chain's CDR3 is CASSPPGGSYNEQFF. This rearrangement joins TRBV5-5 to TRBJ2-1. Germline V gene sequence: CDR1 SGHKS, CDR2 YYEKEE (reference sequence). CDR3 length equals 15 residues.

V and J are TRBV5-6 and TRBJ2-2; checking the TCRdb D call of TRBD2 is not possible without DNA. Germline assignment: CDR1 SGHDT and CDR2 YYEEEE. The CDR3 totals 16 residues. CDR3 in amino acids: CASSFRLAGNTGELFF.

The J gene is TRBJ2-1, the V gene TRBV5-1; TCRdb gives TRBD1 as the D gene, but with no DNA this cannot be confirmed. Germline V lookup: CDR1 SGHRS, CDR2 YFSETQ. This CDR3 region has 17 residues. This CDR3 reads CASSLKTGGTIYNEQFF.

V usage is TRBV5-1 and J usage is TRBJ2-3; TCRdb lists TRBD2, though no DNA is available to test this call. Germline CDR1 reads SGHRS; CDR2 reads YFSETQ. The CDR3 runs to 16 residues. The CDR3 region is CASSLALAGGTDTQYF.

CDR3 loop: CSARVSGLGDRAAPPLHF. The rearrangement joins TRBV20-1 to TRBJ1-6; TCRdb names TRBD1, which stays unverified in the absence of DNA. The CDR3 has 18 residues. Germline V gene lookup returns CDR1 DFQATT and CDR2 SNEGSKA (reference sequence).

The CDR3 spells CASRNLPGHGQFF. The chain uses TRBV12-3 or TRBV12-4 and TRBJ2-1; TCRdb selects TRBD1, and the lack of DNA leaves this call unchecked. The CDR3 loop spans 13 amino acids.

V usage is TRBV2 and J usage is TRBJ1-2; TCRdb reports TRBD1, a call that lacks DNA to check it against. The CDR3 extends over 12 amino acids. Germline V lookup: CDR1 SNHLY, CDR2 FYNNEI. The CDR3: CASDRENYGYTF.

V usage is TRBV7-2 and J usage is TRBJ2-5. CDR3 size: 13 residues. Germline-derived CDR1 and CDR2 are SGHTA and FQGNSA. The CDR3 protein is CASSVSAGETQYF.

The rearrangement uses TRBV19 and TRBJ1-6; TCRdb's D gene call, TRBD1, goes unchecked for lack of DNA. The CDR3 is made up of 14 amino acids. CDR1 and CDR2 (germline): LNHDA, SQIVND (reference sequence). The CDR3 loop reads CASISRERNSPLHF.

This chain uses TRBV27 with TRBJ2-4; TCRdb's D call, TRBD2, is unchecked because there is no DNA. This CDR3 contains 13 residues. Germline CDR1 MNHEY, CDR2 SMNVEV (reference sequence). CDR3 sequence: CASSLLAGRIIYF.